This T cell receptor (beta chain) was captured in a study of OX40 agonist ivuxolimab in advanced cancers. Overall study context: Clinicians treated patients with ivuxolimab, an agonistic anti-OX40 (CD134) antibody. Prior anti-PD-1, anti-PD-L1 or anti-CTLA-4 therapy did not bar entry, and about 40% had some.

Produced via immunoSEQ multiplex PCR; TCRdb's table is partial and in-frame only. Altogether 99,000 or so clones are present, roughly 95% being singletons, with the ten largest covering roughly 2%. This CDR3 is 14 amino acids long. Germline V gives CDR1 SGHNT, CDR2 YYREEE (reference sequence). Trimming pared 5 bases from V and 4 bases from J, leaving 16 bases between. The sequence came from an adult with an advanced solid tumor such as melanoma, head and neck, liver or kidney cancer. Sequenced material: CD4+ or CD8+ T cells sorted from blood, taken in a trial of the OX40 agonist ivuxolimab. V usage is TRBV5-4 and J usage is TRBJ2-7, with D perhaps assigned TRBD1 or TRBD2 (5 bases each). This chain's CDR3 is CASSFAGTEYEQYF. CDR3 coding DNA: TGTGCCAGCAGTTTTGCCGGGACCGAGTACGAGCAGTACTTC.